The clone carrying this T cell receptor beta chain was detected a few times. The sample belongs to a study of blood T cell repertoires in COVID-19. Produced via immunoSEQ multiplex PCR; TCRdb's table is partial and in-frame only. The top ten clones hold 6% to 9% of a sample with 180,000 or so clones, around four fifths of them seen once. Germline V gene sequence: CDR1 SGHTA, CDR2 FQGTGA. The CDR3 has 15 residues. Trimming pared 4 bases from V and 4 bases from J, leaving 16 bases between. This receptor was taken from a man aged 35-49 years who had recovered from COVID-19. Input material: peripheral blood. J is TRBJ1-2 and V is TRBV7-3; D remains unclear. The CDR3 bases are TGTGCCAGCAGCTGGGAGGCTTCAGACTTCTATGGCTACACCTTC. Encoded protein: CASSWEASDFYGYTF.